This TCR beta chain was sequenced for a study of T-cell reconstitution after alpha-beta-depleted transplantation in children. Unique molecular identifiers were incorporated into the prepared TCRbeta library. From the PCR reads, TCRdb called clonotypes with MiXCR, one entry per CDR3 protein. The sample contains 500,000 to 600,000 distinct CDR3 sequences, roughly 27% of which appear only once. Germline CDR1 and CDR2: DFQATT and SNEGSKA (reference sequence). The V and J ends lost 6 bases and 1 base respectively, with 8 bases between them. This CDR3 comprises 12 residues. This clonotype is a singleton in its sample. Its antigen is undetermined. Points from the study as a whole: Reported findings indicate that, about two months after transplant, alpha-beta T cells came from several hundred expanded clones, which were derived from non-depleted graft cells. T-cell counts and diversity at one year following transplant were attributed mainly to newly produced T cells. Day-60 TCRbeta diversity that was high in some patients was derived from surviving recipient T cells and thymic progenitors.

J is TRBJ2-3 and V is TRBV20-1; no clear D. Sample: PBMCs, taken before TCRalphabeta/CD19-depleted stem cell transplant. This receptor was obtained from a boy under three years old with Wiskott-Aldrich syndrome, due to receive a stem cell transplant. The CDR3 bases are TGCAGTGCCGTTCCAGGCACAGATACGCAGTATTTT. Translated: CSAVPGTDTQYF.